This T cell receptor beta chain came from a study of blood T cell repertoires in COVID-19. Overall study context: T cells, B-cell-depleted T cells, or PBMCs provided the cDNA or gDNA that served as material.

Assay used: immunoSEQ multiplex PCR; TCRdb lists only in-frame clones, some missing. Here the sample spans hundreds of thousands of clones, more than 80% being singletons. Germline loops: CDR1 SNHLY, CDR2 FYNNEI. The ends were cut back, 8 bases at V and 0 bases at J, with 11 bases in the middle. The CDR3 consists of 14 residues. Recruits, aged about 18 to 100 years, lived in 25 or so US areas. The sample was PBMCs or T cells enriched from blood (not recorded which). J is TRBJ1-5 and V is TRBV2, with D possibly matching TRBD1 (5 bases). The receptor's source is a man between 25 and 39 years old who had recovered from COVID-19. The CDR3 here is CASGSTDSNQPQHF. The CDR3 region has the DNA TGTGCCAGCGGTTCGACAGATAGCAATCAGCCCCAGCATTTT.